Sequencing of this TCR beta chain was carried out in a study of blood T cell repertoires in COVID-19. Source study methods: Using reference gene primer amplification, nucleated cell counts were estimated. Some clones are missing from TCRdb's copy, which holds only in-frame ones; the method was immunoSEQ multiplex PCR. V and J calls and clone size are those listed in that table; D and trimming were worked out from the DNA. The table lists some 200,000 clones, 70% to 90% of them singletons. This sequence was found in a woman aged 45-65 years with active or convalescent COVID-19. The sample comprised peripheral blood.

DNA for the CDR3: TGTGCCATCAGTGAGTCGGCGGGGGTTGGTACTGAAGCTTTCTTT. This gives the protein CAISESAGVGTEAFF. The V and J genes are TRBV10-3 and TRBJ1-1, with TRBD1 as a possible D gene (5 bases). CDR1 is ENHRY and CDR2 is SYGVKD in the germline V gene. V shed 0 bases and J shed 5 bases, with 13 bases lying between them. CDR3 length equals 15 residues.